Listed here is a single T cell receptor (beta chain). Germline V lookup: CDR1 KGHSH, CDR2 LQKENI. Trimming took 3 bases from V and 5 from J, leaving 15 bases between them. The CDR3 extends over 15 amino acids. This entry is derived from a study of blood T cell repertoires in COVID-19. Study overall: Both acute and convalescent COVID-19 samples were obtained from the United States, Italy and Spain.

TCRdb's table, derived via immunoSEQ multiplex PCR, lists solely in-frame clones and lacks some. The sample lists approximately 200,000 clones; 65% to 85% were seen once. The sample comprised peripheral blood. This receptor was obtained from a woman in her 30s with acute or convalescent COVID-19. This rearrangement joins TRBV18 to TRBJ2-3; D ambiguous. The CDR3 DNA follows: TGTGCCAGCTCACCCTCTTACGGCAGACTAGATACGCAGTATTTT. Its translation is CASSPSYGRLDTQYF.